Below, one T cell receptor (beta chain) is given with its context. Its antigen is unknown. Base qualities are not at hand, and no much larger clone is one base apart. The cohort consisted of approximately 670 healthy bone marrow donors. At the time of sampling, all cohort members were nominally healthy, though unrecorded immune exposures were likely present. The donor tested CMV seronegative and was one of the 352 seronegative cohort members. Each donor provided a peripheral blood sample, and peripheral blood mononuclear cells were used for TCR beta sequencing. Genomic DNA was extracted from the blood cell samples with the Qiagen DNeasy Blood Extraction Kit. From the cysteine up to the phenylalanine, the CDR3 has a length of 14 residues. Only the CDR3 portion is preserved as DNA: 42 bases, with reading frame beginning at the first base. The V and J ends are trimmed by 2 bases and 0 bases, leaving 5 bases between them. CDR1 MNHEY and CDR2 SVGAGI were looked up in the germline V gene.

Library preparation employed the immunoSEQ multiplex PCR assay. The multiplex PCR relied on a mix of 60 forward primers for TCR Vbeta segments and 13 reverse primers for TCR Jbeta segments. The CDR3 region of rearranged TCR beta genes was amplified from genomic DNA by a multiplex PCR assay. Amplified TCR beta libraries were sequenced as 87-base-pair reads on the Illumina HiSeq System. Per the source publication's procedure: Across the 500 to 850 repertoires, a later analysis counted approximately 75 million unique TCR beta chains, around 11 million of which were shared by at least two donors. To remove PCR and sequencing errors, raw reads were error-corrected and collapsed into unique sequences using a nearest-neighbor algorithm that merged closely related sequences. V, D and J gene segments were assigned by aligning CDR3 sequences to IMGT reference sequences. For a sequence to be retained, a match of at least six nucleotides to both a V gene segment and a J gene segment was required. A rearrangement counted as productive if the CDR3 had no stop codons and remained in frame with V and J, and every other rearrangement counted as non-productive. CDR3 was defined according to IMGT convention as the region running from the second conserved V-encoded cysteine to the conserved J-encoded phenylalanine. In an earlier analysis of more than 550 of the donors, sequences lacking an unambiguous match to a single V gene segment were excluded. In an earlier analysis of approximately 590 of the donors, V segments were called functional above 56.7% productive rearrangements and were called segregating when the between-donor standard deviation exceeded 5%. A statistical classification framework was built for diagnosing cytomegalovirus status from the catalog of TCR beta chain sequences. V and J gene assignment, in a later analysis, came from comparing TCR nucleotide sequences with IMGT/GENE-DB human TR gene sequences. A later analysis assigned CDR3 sequences and most-parsimonious VDJ recombination scenarios with the TCRdist pipeline. In a later analysis, each TCR beta chain was defined by its CDR3 amino acid sequence together with its V-gene family, and reads lacking a unique V-gene family were excluded. As a way to deal with suspected cross-contamination and a sequencing artifact, a later analysis dropped 450 to 600 nucleotide sequences that were highly shared and had low generation probability. For each public chain, a later analysis derived a clonal expansion index from normalized ranks of inferred template counts within each repertoire. A later analysis computed generation probabilities with a VDJ recombination model fitted to out-of-frame rearrangements, and checked the results against IGoR. In a later analysis, TCR-TCR, TCR-HLA and TCR-CMV co-occurrence was scored with hypergeometric tests, and a repertoire-size bias correction was applied to TCR pairs. False discovery rates were estimated in a later analysis by permuting HLA or CMV assignments 20 times. A later analysis grouped co-occurring TCRs with DBSCAN, adding TCRdist sequence similarity when clustering within HLA-allele-positive subsets. Co-occurrence clustering excluded repertoires with fewer than 30,000 or more than 120,000 public chains, plus five with anomalous nucleotide sharing. TCRdb carries this immuneACCESS record with in-frame sequences only. Its versions omit some clonotypes, under half of them owing to an unresolved V gene in the studies checked, with the rest unexplained. V and J calls and clone size follow that table, whereas D and trimming were derived from the DNA. For this sample there are approximately 170,000 clones; about four fifths appear just once. Of the sample, less than 2.5% falls within the top ten clones.

The data derive from a study of cytomegalovirus exposure and HLA in healthy donors (dated by TCRdb to about 2017). Regarding the complete study: In an earlier analysis of around 540 of the donors, 276 Gb of sequence data and about 110 million unique TCR beta sequences from approximately 180 million T cells were reported. Roughly 300 gigabases of sequencing data and approximately 85 million unique TCR sequences were included in an early release covering 550 to 800 HLA-typed donors. Of the roughly 400 genotyped donors, roughly 80% fell in the genetic ancestry cluster associated with self-reported Caucasian donors. The study was designed to test whether signatures of past pathogen exposure could be identified by cataloging public T cell receptors. Using immunosequencing, the study profiled T cell repertoires from approximately 700 subjects and related those repertoires to cytomegalovirus serostatus. Along with the roughly 670-subject first cohort, a separate validation cohort of 120 different subjects was used. High-throughput TCR immunosequencing, statistical association of individual TCRs with disease status, and machine learning were combined to predict cytomegalovirus infection status. A later analysis re-examined previously published TCR beta repertoires from just over 650 donors and added high-resolution HLA genotyping to investigate patterns of TCR occurrence. Rather than using new phenotypic data, the later analysis identified candidate immune exposures from TCR beta sequences and from how often those sequences occurred across donors. An earlier analysis of approximately 640 of the donors applied high-throughput TCR beta sequencing to assess whether each TCR beta V gene segment acted as functional or pseudogenic. Donor age, sex, ethnicity and CMV serostatus were compiled alongside the repertoire data. A later genetic analysis took genome-wide SNP genotypes for about 65% of the 666 donors and used that subset as a discovery cohort. Every repertoire in the discovery cohort had been generated on one and the same sequencing platform. HLA typing included class I and class II loci at four-digit resolution. The number of typed donors differed by locus: roughly 629-630 for A, B, C, DRB1 and DQB1; 522 for DQA1; fewer than 610 for DPA1; and some 450 for DPB1. Because of strong linkage in the cohort, a few DR-DQ haplotypes were treated as single units for association and clustering. On average, about 200,000 unique TCR beta nucleotide sequences were sequenced per donor among 398 genotyped donors of the cohort, with roughly 18% of those sequences being non-productive.

What the authors observed across the whole study: Some IMGT-functional V segments, including TRBV6-2 and TRBV6-3, could not be told apart with the 87-base-pair reads, so those segments were excluded. Most TCR sequences were seen in very few donors, while some public TCRs were found in many individuals. Because some donors lacked HLA typing at each locus, the association tests relied only on the typed subset. Cytomegalovirus status was reported to be diagnosed by the classifier with high specificity and sensitivity in both the original and validation cohorts. Over 15 rarely observed V segments, including chromosome 9 orphons, were excluded from the earlier analysis of several hundred of the donors because counts were too low. According to a later analysis, TCR association rates differed among HLA loci, with DRB1 alleles showing the most associated TCRs and HLA-C alleles showing the fewest. An association between a missense DCLRE1C variant and V-gene and J-gene trimming of TCR beta chains was found in a later genetic analysis and replicated in an independent cohort. A later analysis found that HLA-associated TCR beta chains were more clonally expanded and had lower generation probabilities than equally common non-associated chains. A cluster of highly shared sequence variants was judged likely to be a technical artifact of the sequencing pipeline. In an earlier analysis of around 600 of the donors, most TCR beta V segments were observed in productive rearrangements about 90% or about 30% of the time, broadly matching IMGT annotations. According to the authors, the approach could potentially be generalized to other disease states and immunological phenotypes. Linkage disequilibrium might explain the correlated functional status among segregating V segments, but an unknown experimental factor could not be ruled out. A further reported finding was that TCR beta sequences accurately predicted the HLA-A and HLA-B alleles for most subjects in the first cohort. Immune exposure information for the cohort was limited to CMV serostatus. In this cohort, only TCR beta chains were sequenced, and detectable features were limited by the absence of alpha or paired-chain data. According to a later analysis, most CMV-associated TCR beta chains appeared to be HLA-restricted, and the HLA associations seemed to be driven largely by CMV exposure. In a later analysis, some 18,000 TCR beta sequences were associated with specific HLA alleles at a false discovery rate of 0.05. When HLA alleles, especially DR and DQ, strongly co-occurred, attributing TCR associations to individual alleles was difficult. In a later genetic analysis, fewer N-insertions in productive TCRs were reported among donors in an Asian-associated ancestry cluster than the approximately 670-donor mean. Sequencing depth was assumed to be roughly uniform across donors in the presence/absence analyses, though that assumption may not hold. The study listed 164 TCR beta chains as associated with cytomegalovirus. In vitro tests confirmed that a few of the cytomegalovirus-associated TCR beta chains recognize cytomegalovirus antigens. Several of the top co-occurrence clusters appeared to be linked to parvovirus B19, influenza, CMV and Epstein-Barr virus, according to a later analysis.

The rearrangement combines TRBV6-5 with TRBJ2-1; the D gene lacks a confident call. This sequence was found in a woman aged 45-65 years in good health and CMV-seronegative. What was sequenced was PBMCs. The DNA sequence follows: TGTGCCAGCAGTTACGCAGACTCCTACAATGAGCAGTTCTTC. Its translation reads: CASSYADSYNEQFF.